Many counts were recorded for the clone carrying this T cell receptor beta chain. The antigen is not known. This entry comes from a study of Graves' ophthalmopathy and Graves' hyperthyroidism. Study-level background: Peripheral blood sampling occurred at initial diagnosis, before any treatment. Whole-study results and caveats: Most expanded thyroid clonotypes above 0.001 frequency also appeared in blood.

Amplified TCR beta CDR3 regions were obtained using RNA transcripts as template. First-round RT-PCR relied on HTBI primers, and a second-round multiplex PCR came next. TCRdb re-called the multiplex PCR reads with MiXCR, one entry per CDR3 protein. The data show under 350,000 distinct CDR3 sequences, with 15% to 20% seen just once and 12% held by the top ten. The specimen sequenced was peripheral blood. This TCR was sampled from an adult man with Graves' ophthalmopathy.

As DNA, the CDR3 is TGTGCCAGCAGTTTAGGAAGGGAGGACAGGGATCATCAGCCCCAGCATTTT. As protein: CASSLGREDRDHQPQHF. The genes are TRBV12-3 or TRBV12-4 and TRBJ1-5, with 8 bases that match TRBD1. V lost 1 base to trimming and J lost 5 bases; unmatched junction nucleotides: 10. The CDR3 length is 17 residues.